This T cell receptor (beta chain) originates from a study of a mutant IDH1 vaccine in newly diagnosed glioma. On the study more broadly: Before enrollment, patients got radiotherapy alone, temozolomide alone, or mostly the combination.

This clone has just a few counts. Assay used: immunoSEQ multiplex PCR; TCRdb lists only in-frame clones, some missing. The sample gives over 75,000 clones, approximately 90% of which show up once; under 0.7% is in the top ten. The V gene lost 4 bases and the J gene lost 0 bases, with 18 bases spanning the gap. CDR1 and CDR2 (germline): SGDLS, YYNGEE. The CDR3 loop spans 17 amino acids. The time point: baseline, week 1 (first vaccination visit). The treatment: pre-vaccination baseline after standard-of-care therapy. Astrocytomas that were new, WHO grade 3 or 4, IDH1-mutant and ATRX-lost were present in the donors.

The starting material was PBMCs, obtained from a glioma patient treated with radiotherapy, temozolomide or both. This clonotype was obtained from a woman aged 45-65 years with glioma. The chain links TRBV9 to TRBJ2-3, with D possibly being TRBD1 or TRBD2 (5 bases each). CDR3: CASSPRGALTSTDTQYF. The CDR3 DNA is TGTGCCAGCAGCCCGAGGGGCGCGTTAACTAGCACAGATACGCAGTATTTT.